These 6 T cell receptor beta chains originate from one sample sequenced in a study of OX40 agonist ivuxolimab in advanced cancers. Repertoires were generated with immunoSEQ multiplex PCR, while TCRdb's copy carries only in-frame clones and drops some. The sample holds approximately 98,000 clones, more than 80% seen once. The sample consisted of CD4+ or CD8+ T cells sorted from blood, taken in a trial of the OX40 agonist ivuxolimab. These receptors were collected from an adult with an advanced solid tumor such as melanoma, head and neck, liver or kidney cancer.

The chain links TRBV9 to TRBJ2-3; 7 bases agree with TRBD2. This CDR3 is 16 amino acids long. Losses at the gene ends were 4 bases for V and 0 bases for J; bases not matched to a gene: 8. CDR1 and CDR2 from the germline V gene are SGDLS and YYNGEE. The CDR3 nucleotides are TGTGCCAGCAGCCCCGGGAGCGGGACTAGCACAGATACGCAGTATTTT. Its protein product is CASSPGSGTSTDTQYF.

CDR3 sequence: CASSLTGGGYEQYF. Written as DNA, the CDR3 is TGTGCCAGCAGCTTGACAGGGGGAGGCTACGAGCAGTACTTC. V and J are TRBV5-6 and TRBJ2-7, with 8 bases that match TRBD1. Unmatched junction bases numbered 3, after V lost 1 base and J lost 3 bases. CDR3 length equals 14 residues. The germline gives CDR1 SGHDT, CDR2 YYEEEE.

The rearrangement links TRBV12-5 to TRBJ2-5; 14 positions match TRBD2. Germline lookup yields CDR1 LGHNT and CDR2 FRNRAP. CDR3 length equals 14 residues. With 7 bases clipped from V and 5 bases from J, the junction kept 3 bases outside the gene matches. CDR3 DNA: TGTGCTAGTGCTCGACTAGCGGGAGGGGAGACCCAGTACTTC. Encoded protein: CASARLAGGETQYF.

V gene TRBV6-5 combines with J gene TRBJ2-7; 7 nucleotides line up with TRBD1. Germline V CDR1 and CDR2: MNHEY, SVGAGI. Trimming cost V 9 bases and J 1 base; bases outside gene matches: 9. CDR3 length: 14 residues. CDR3 sequence: CASKRDSKSYEQYF. In DNA form, the CDR3 reads TGTGCCAGTAAAAGGGACAGTAAGTCCTACGAGCAGTACTTC.

This clone appeared once. This chain links TRBV28 with TRBJ1-1; D ambiguous. CDR1 MDHEN and CDR2 SYDVKM come from the germline V gene. Deletions cut 4 bases from V and 3 bases from J, with 12 bases between. This CDR3 is 14 amino acids long. The CDR3 DNA is TGTGCCAGCAGTTGGGTGGGAGTCTACACTGAAGCTTTCTTT. Residues: CASSWVGVYTEAFF.

The chain combines TRBV5-6 with TRBJ2-7; 8 bases agree with TRBD1. This CDR3 has 15 residues. V was clipped by 0 bases and J by 7 bases; unmatched bases: 9. Per the germline V gene, CDR1 is SGHDT and CDR2 is YYEEEE. CDR3: CASSLALAGGWEQYF. The CDR3 nucleotides read TGTGCCAGCAGCTTGGCCCTTGCAGGGGGCTGGGAGCAGTACTTC.